The clone carrying this TCR beta chain was recorded a few times. One end of the junction varies from germline; a read error may be responsible. There are 13 residues in the CDR3. Germline CDR1 reads ENHRY; CDR2 reads SYGVKD. These data originate in a study of beta chain features in type 1 diabetes. Every isolated RNA sample was fully reverse transcribed, so sequencing captured expressed TCRB transcripts. The assay was immunoSEQ multiplex PCR, and TCRdb's table has in-frame clones only and misses some. The profile shows 300,000 to 350,000 clones, 14% of them singletons. This receptor was taken from a man aged 25-45 years in good health. V gene TRBV10-3 combines with J gene TRBJ1-2; D is possibly TRBD1 (5 bases). Sequenced: central memory CD4+ T cells from blood. CDR3 coding DNA: TGTGCCAGCAGTCCCCCCCGGGGGGATGGCTACACCTTC. Translating it yields CASSPPRGDGYTF.